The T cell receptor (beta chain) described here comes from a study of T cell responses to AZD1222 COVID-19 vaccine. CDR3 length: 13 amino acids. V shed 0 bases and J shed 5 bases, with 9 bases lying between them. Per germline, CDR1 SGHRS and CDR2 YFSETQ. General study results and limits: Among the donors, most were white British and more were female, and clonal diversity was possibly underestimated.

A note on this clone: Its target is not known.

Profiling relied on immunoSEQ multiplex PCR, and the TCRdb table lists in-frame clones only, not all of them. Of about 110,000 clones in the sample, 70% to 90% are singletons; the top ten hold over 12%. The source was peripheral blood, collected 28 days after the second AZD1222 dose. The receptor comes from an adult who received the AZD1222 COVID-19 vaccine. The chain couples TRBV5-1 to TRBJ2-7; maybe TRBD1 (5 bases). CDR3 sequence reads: CASSLGQGHEQYF. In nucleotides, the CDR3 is TGCGCCAGCAGCTTGGGGCAGGGCCACGAGCAGTACTTC.